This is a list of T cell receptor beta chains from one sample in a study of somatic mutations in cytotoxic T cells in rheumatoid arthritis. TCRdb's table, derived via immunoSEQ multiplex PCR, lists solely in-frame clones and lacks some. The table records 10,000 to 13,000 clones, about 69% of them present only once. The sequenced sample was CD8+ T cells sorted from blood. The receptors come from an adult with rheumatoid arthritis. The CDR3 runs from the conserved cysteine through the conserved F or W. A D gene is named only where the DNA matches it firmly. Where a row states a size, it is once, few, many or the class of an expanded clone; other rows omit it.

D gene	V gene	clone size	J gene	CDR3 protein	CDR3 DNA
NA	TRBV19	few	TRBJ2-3	CASNRPPSDTQYF	TGTGCCAGTAACCGCCCCCCCTCAGATACGCAGTATTTT
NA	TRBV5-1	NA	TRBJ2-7	CASSWMDYEQYF	TGCGCCAGCAGCTGGATGGACTACGAGCAGTACTTC
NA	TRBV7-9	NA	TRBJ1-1	CASSIRGGLFYMNTEAFF	TGTGCCAGCAGCATCAGAGGAGGATTGTTCTACATGAACACTGAAGCTTTCTTT
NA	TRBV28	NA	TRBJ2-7	CASIGGPYEQYF	TGTGCCAGCATAGGGGGACCCTACGAGCAGTACTTC
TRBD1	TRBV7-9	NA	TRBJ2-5	CASSGLGGYQETQYF	TGTGCCAGCAGCGGTCTAGGGGGCTACCAAGAGACCCAGTACTTC
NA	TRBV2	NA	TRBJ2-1	CASSEENRYNEQFF	TGTGCCAGCAGTGAAGAGAACCGATACAATGAGCAGTTCTTC
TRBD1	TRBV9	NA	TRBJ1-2	CASSVGGGRGLSGYTF	TGTGCCAGCAGCGTAGGGGGCGGCAGGGGGTTGAGTGGCTACACCTTC
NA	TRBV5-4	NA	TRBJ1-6	CASSRSGAENSPLHF	TGTGCCAGCAGCCGTTCAGGGGCAGAGAATTCACCCCTCCACTTT
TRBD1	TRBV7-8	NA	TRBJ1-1	CASSTQDRLEAFF	TGTGCCAGCAGCACGCAGGACAGGTTGGAAGCTTTCTTT
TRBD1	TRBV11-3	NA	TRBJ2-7	CASSLGPYRGPSSYEQYF	TGTGCCAGCAGCTTAGGGCCTTATAGGGGGCCCAGCTCCTACGAGCAGTACTTC
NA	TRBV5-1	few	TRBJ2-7	CASSLAPFYEQYF	TGCGCCAGCAGCTTGGCACCCTTCTACGAGCAGTACTTC
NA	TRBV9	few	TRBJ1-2	CASSGTTYGYTF	TGTGCCAGCAGCGGCACCACCTATGGCTACACCTTC
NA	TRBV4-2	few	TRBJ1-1	CASSQGSWENTEAFF	TGTGCCAGCAGCCAGGGGTCATGGGAGAACACTGAAGCTTTCTTT
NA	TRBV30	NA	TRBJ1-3	CAWVPGADSGNTIYF	TGTGCCTGGGTCCCCGGGGCCGACTCTGGAAACACCATATATTTT
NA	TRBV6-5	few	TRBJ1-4	CASSYFFGDNEKLFF	TGTGCCAGCAGTTACTTTTTCGGAGATAATGAAAAACTGTTTTTT
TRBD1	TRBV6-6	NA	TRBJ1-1	CASTQGARNTEAFF	TGTGCCAGCACCCAGGGGGCTAGAAACACTGAAGCTTTCTTT
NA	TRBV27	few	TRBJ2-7	CASSPNPGQPDYEQYF	TGTGCCAGCAGTCCGAACCCTGGACAACCCGACTACGAGCAGTACTTC
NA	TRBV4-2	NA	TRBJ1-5	CASSHALGGSQPQHF	TGTGCCAGCAGCCATGCCCTGGGAGGGAGTCAGCCCCAGCATTTT
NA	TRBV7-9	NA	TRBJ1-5	CASSSPFFSQPQHF	TGTGCCAGCAGCTCCCCTTTTTTCAGTCAGCCCCAGCATTTT
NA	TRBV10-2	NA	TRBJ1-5	CASGDFTYSNQPQHF	TGCGCCAGCGGCGACTTCACCTATAGCAATCAGCCCCAGCATTTT
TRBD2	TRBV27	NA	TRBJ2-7	CASSLGAGGIEQYF	TGTGCCAGCAGTTTAGGAGCGGGGGGGATCGAGCAGTACTTC
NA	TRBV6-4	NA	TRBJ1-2	CASLTGSSNYGYTF	TGTGCCAGCCTTACAGGATCTTCTAACTATGGCTACACCTTC
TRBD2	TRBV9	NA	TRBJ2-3	CASSVASSGYRTDTQYF	TGTGCCAGCAGCGTAGCGTCTAGCGGTTACCGCACAGATACGCAGTATTTT
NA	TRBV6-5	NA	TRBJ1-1	CASHKGLNTEAFF	TGTGCCAGCCATAAGGGACTAAACACTGAAGCTTTCTTT
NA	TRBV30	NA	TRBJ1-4	CAWSVLNEKLFF	TGTGCCTGGAGTGTTCTGAATGAAAAACTGTTTTTT
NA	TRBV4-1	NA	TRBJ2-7	CASSQVTSYEQYF	TGCGCCAGCAGCCAAGTTACGTCCTACGAGCAGTACTTC
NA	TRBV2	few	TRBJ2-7	CASGTYYEQYF	TGTGCCAGCGGGACCTACTACGAGCAGTACTTC
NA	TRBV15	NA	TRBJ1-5	CATSRGGEEWQPQHF	TGTGCCACCAGCAGAGGGGGGGAAGAGTGGCAGCCCCAGCATTTT
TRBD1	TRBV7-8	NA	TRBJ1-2	CASRQTGQDGGGYTF	TGTGCCAGCAGACAGACGGGACAGGACGGGGGCGGCTACACCTTC
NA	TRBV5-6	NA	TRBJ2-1	CASSLGVYEQFF	TGTGCCAGCAGCTTGGGGGTATATGAGCAGTTCTTC
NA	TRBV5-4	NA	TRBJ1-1	CASSSPNTEAFF	TGTGCCAGCAGCTCACCAAACACTGAAGCTTTCTTT
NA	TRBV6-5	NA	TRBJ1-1	CASRISSRTEAFF	TGTGCCAGCCGCATTTCGTCGAGAACTGAAGCTTTCTTT
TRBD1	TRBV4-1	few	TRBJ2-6	CASSLQGSGANVLTF	TGCGCCAGCAGCCTACAGGGGTCTGGGGCCAACGTCCTGACTTTC
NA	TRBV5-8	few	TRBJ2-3	CASSLRFRAQTDTQYF	TGTGCCAGCAGCTTAAGGTTCCGAGCCCAAACAGATACGCAGTATTTT
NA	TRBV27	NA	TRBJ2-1	CASSPRRNEQFF	TGTGCCAGCAGCCCCCGCCGGAATGAGCAGTTCTTC
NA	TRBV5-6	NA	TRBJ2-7	CASSLGRSYEQYF	TGTGCCAGCAGCTTGGGCAGGTCCTACGAGCAGTACTTC
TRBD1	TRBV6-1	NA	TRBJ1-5	CASSAQGQYSNQPQHF	TGTGCCAGCAGTGCCCAGGGACAGTATAGCAATCAGCCCCAGCATTTT